A selection of T cell receptor beta chains follows, all from one sample in a study of shared clonotypes between healthy human individuals. TCRdb's table, derived via immunoSEQ multiplex PCR, lists solely in-frame clones and lacks some. The repertoire holds 2 million to 2.5 million clones, with 93% as singletons. The sample taken for sequencing was naive CD4+ T cells from PBMCs. The origin of the receptors is a young man in good health. Some clones in this sample may be carry-over from other donors' samples. The CDR3 runs from the conserved cysteine through the conserved F or W. D genes are given only for firm matches. Clone sizes are given selectively: once, few, many, or a class where the clone is expanded.

>.|TRBJ1-1|.|TRBV18
CASSPVDGREAFF
TGTGCCAGCTCACCGGTAGACGGGCGTGAAGCTTTCTTT
>.|TRBJ1-3|.|TRBV7-2
CASSHTPNTIYF
TGTGCCAGCAGCCATACACCAAACACCATATATTTT
>.|TRBJ1-1|few|TRBV5-4
CASSSTARSEAFF
TGTGCCAGCAGCTCCACCGCGCGGTCTGAAGCTTTCTTT
>.|TRBJ2-5|.|TRBV15
CATSIGSQETQYF
TGTGCCACCAGCATCGGGAGCCAAGAGACCCAGTACTTC
>TRBD2|TRBJ2-3|.|TRBV5-1
CASHPTSGASTDTQYF
TGCGCCAGCCACCCTACTAGCGGGGCTAGCACAGATACGCAGTATTTT
>.|TRBJ2-7|.|TRBV30
CAWTLRGSSYEQYF
TGTGCCTGGACTCTACGGGGGAGCTCCTACGAGCAGTACTTC
>.|TRBJ2-1|.|TRBV28
CATITTDEQFF
TGTGCCACAATTACAACAGACGAGCAGTTCTTC
>.|TRBJ1-3|.|TRBV30
CAWMEKDLSGNTIYF
TGTGCCTGGATGGAGAAGGATCTGTCTGGAAACACCATATATTTT
>.|TRBJ1-2|.|TRBV7-3
CASSLGSENYGYTF
TGTGCCAGCAGCTTAGGGAGTGAAAACTATGGCTACACCTTC
>TRBD1|TRBJ2-3|.|TRBV7-9
CASSPTGSTDTQYF
TGTGCCAGCAGCCCGACAGGGTCTACAGATACGCAGTATTTT
>TRBD2|TRBJ2-1|.|TRBV18
CASSPLAGGYNEQFF
TGTGCCAGCTCACCTCTGGCGGGGGGCTACAATGAGCAGTTCTTC
>.|TRBJ2-5|.|TRBV5-1
CASSLDYRQETQYF
TGCGCCAGCAGCTTGGATTACAGGCAAGAGACCCAGTACTTC
>.|TRBJ1-3|.|TRBV5-1
CASSSMPLGPGNTIYF
TGCGCCAGCAGCTCGATGCCCCTCGGGCCTGGAAACACCATATATTTT
>.|TRBJ1-3|.|TRBV6-5
CASSYGGTSGNTIYF
TGTGCCAGCAGTTACGGTGGCACCTCTGGAAACACCATATATTTT
>TRBD2|TRBJ2-2|.|TRBV28
CASSLSTSGRGLAGELFF
TGTGCCAGCAGTTTATCTACTAGCGGGAGGGGTTTAGCCGGGGAGCTGTTTTTT
>.|TRBJ2-3|.|TRBV7-2
CASSLVRSGTLSADTQYF
TGTGCCAGCAGCTTAGTACGATCAGGGACTCTCTCCGCAGATACGCAGTATTTT
>.|TRBJ1-4|.|TRBV28
CASQITTNEKLFF
TGTGCCAGTCAGATCACAACTAATGAAAAACTGTTTTTT
>.|TRBJ2-7|.|TRBV20-1
CSPYSSYEQYF
TGCAGCCCTTACTCTTCCTACGAGCAGTACTTC
>TRBD2|TRBJ2-5|.|TRBV9
CASSVAGTRQETQYF
TGTGCCAGCAGCGTAGCCGGGACTAGACAAGAGACCCAGTACTTC
>TRBD1|TRBJ1-6|once|TRBV5-1
CASSLWDRGSNSPLHF
TGCGCCAGCAGCTTGTGGGACAGGGGCTCTAATTCACCCCTCCACTTT
>.|TRBJ2-1|once|TRBV30
CAWGDSWEQFF
TGTGCCTGGGGGGACTCTTGGGAGCAGTTCTTC
>.|TRBJ1-3|.|TRBV19
CASSTLEGWRNTIYF
TGTGCCAGTAGTACCCTCGAGGGGTGGAGAAACACCATATATTTT
>.|TRBJ1-2|.|TRBV4-1
CASWRVGAGGYTF
TGCGCCAGTTGGAGAGTGGGGGCGGGTGGCTACACCTTC
>.|TRBJ2-2|once|TRBV11-1
CASSRSLTGELFF
TGTGCCAGCAGCCGGTCCCTCACCGGGGAGCTGTTTTTT
>.|TRBJ2-1|.|TRBV15
CATSRRRDFSYNEQFF
TGTGCCACCAGCAGACGGCGGGACTTCTCCTACAATGAGCAGTTCTTC
>.|TRBJ1-2|few|TRBV7-9
CASSLEANYGYTF
TGTGCCAGCAGCTTAGAGGCAAACTATGGCTACACCTTC
>.|TRBJ1-2|once|TRBV6-6
CASTRGGQQVGYTF
TGTGCCAGCACCCGAGGGGGACAACAGGTTGGCTACACCTTC
>TRBD2|TRBJ2-7|.|TRBV18
CASSPLLAGAHEQYF
TGTGCCAGCTCACCCCTTCTAGCGGGAGCCCACGAGCAGTACTTC